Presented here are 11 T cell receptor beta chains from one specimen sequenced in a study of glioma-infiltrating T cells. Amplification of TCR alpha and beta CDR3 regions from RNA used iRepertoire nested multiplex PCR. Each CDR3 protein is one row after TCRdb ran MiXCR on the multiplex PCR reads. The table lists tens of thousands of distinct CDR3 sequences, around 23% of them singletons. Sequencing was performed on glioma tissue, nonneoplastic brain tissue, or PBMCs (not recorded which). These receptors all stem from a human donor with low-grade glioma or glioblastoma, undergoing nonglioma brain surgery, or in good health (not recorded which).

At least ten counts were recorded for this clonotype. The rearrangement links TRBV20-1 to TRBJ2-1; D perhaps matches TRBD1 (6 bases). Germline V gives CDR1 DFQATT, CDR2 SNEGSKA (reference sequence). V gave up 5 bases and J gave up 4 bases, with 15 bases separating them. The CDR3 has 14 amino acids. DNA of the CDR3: TGCAGTGCTCGATCCGGGACATTTTACAATGAGCAGTTCTTC. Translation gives CSARSGTFYNEQFF.

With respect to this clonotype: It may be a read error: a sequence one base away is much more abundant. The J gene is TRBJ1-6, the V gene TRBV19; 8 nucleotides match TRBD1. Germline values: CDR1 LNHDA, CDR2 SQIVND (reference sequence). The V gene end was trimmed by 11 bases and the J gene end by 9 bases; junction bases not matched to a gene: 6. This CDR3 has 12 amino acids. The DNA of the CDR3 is TGTGCCTCCCGGGACAGGTGTTCACCCCTCCACTTT. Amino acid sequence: CASRDRCSPLHF.

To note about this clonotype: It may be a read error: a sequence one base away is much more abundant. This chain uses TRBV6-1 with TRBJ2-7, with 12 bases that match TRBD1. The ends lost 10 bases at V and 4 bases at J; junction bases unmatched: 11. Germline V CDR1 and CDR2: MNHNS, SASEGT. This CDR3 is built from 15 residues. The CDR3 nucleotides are TGTGCCAACAGCTCCCGGGACAGGGGGCTGTACGAGCAGTACTTC. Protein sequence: CANSSRDRGLYEQYF.

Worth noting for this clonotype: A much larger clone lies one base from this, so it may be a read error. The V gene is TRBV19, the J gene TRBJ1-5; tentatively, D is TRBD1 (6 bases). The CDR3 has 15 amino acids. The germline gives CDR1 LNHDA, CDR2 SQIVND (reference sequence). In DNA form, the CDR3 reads TGTGCCAGTAGTCCGGACAGACCTAGCAGTCAGCCCCAGCATTTT. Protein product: CASSPDRPSSQPQHF.

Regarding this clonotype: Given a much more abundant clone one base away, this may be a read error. CDR3 protein: CDSSQPPGGYNEQFF. CDR3 bases: TGCGACAGCAGCCAACCCCCGGGGGGATACAATGAGCAGTTCTTC. This chain uses TRBV4-1 with TRBJ2-1; 7 nucleotides line up with TRBD2. The germline CDR1 and CDR2 sequences are MGHRA and YSYEKL. The length of the CDR3 is 15 residues.

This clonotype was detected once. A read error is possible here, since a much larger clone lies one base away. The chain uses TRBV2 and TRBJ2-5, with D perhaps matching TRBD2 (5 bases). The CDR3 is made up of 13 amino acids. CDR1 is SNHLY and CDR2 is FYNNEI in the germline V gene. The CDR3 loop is CASREGRLETQYF. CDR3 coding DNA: TGTGCCAGCAGGGAAGGGAGATTAGAGACCCAGTACTTC.

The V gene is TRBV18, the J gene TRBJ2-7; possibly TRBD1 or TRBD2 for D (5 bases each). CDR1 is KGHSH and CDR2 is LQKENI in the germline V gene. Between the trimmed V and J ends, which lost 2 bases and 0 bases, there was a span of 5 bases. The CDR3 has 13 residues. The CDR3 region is CASSPGTSYEQYF. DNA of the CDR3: TGTGCCAGCTCACCAGGGACCTCCTACGAGCAGTACTTC.

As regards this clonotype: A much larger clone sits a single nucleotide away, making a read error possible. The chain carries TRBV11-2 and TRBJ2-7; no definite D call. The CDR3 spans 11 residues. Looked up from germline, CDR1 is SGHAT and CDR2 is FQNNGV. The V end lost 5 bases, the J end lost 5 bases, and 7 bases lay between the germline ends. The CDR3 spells CASSPTHEQYF. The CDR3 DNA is TGTGCCAGCAGCCCGACCCACGAGCAGTACTTC.

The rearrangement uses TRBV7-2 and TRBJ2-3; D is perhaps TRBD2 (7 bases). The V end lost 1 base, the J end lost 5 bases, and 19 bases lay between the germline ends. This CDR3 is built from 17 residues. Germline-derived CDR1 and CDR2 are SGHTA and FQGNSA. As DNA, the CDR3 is TGTGCCAGCAGCTTAGTTTTATTGGGGGGGCTTCAAGATACGCAGTATTTT. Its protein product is CASSLVLLGGLQDTQYF.

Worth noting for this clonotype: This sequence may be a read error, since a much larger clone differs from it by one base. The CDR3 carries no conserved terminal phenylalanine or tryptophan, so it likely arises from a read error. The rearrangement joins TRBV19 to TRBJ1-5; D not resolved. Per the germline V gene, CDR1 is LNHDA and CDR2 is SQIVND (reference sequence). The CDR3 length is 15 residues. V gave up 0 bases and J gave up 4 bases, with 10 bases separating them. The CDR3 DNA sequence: TGTGCCAGTAGTATAGACGGACGTGGGAATCAGCCCCAGCATTTA. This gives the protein CASSIDGRGNQPQHL.

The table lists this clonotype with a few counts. The chain's CDR3 is CASSSLGAGNTEAFF. The CDR3 DNA follows: TGTGCCAGCAGCTCCTTAGGTGCGGGGAACACTGAAGCTTTCTTT. The chain joins TRBV5-4 to TRBJ1-1, with D unclear. V gave up 3 bases and J gave up 1 base, with 13 bases separating them. Germline CDR1 and CDR2: SGHNT and YYREEE (reference sequence). This CDR3 has 15 residues. Using reference TRBV5-4 and TRBJ1-1 for the parts outside the CDR3, the full variable domain is ETGVTQSPTHLIKTRGQQVTLRCSSQSGHNTVSWYQQALGQGPQFIFQYYREEENGRGNFPPRFSGLQFPNYSSELNVNALELDDSALYLCASSSLGAGNTEAFFGQGTRLTVV.